The clone carrying this T cell receptor beta chain came up once. Multiplex touch-down PCR with TRB-A/B primers amplified rearranged V-D-J TRB sequences. TCRdb re-analysed the multiplex PCR reads in MiXCR, keeping a single row per CDR3 protein. The data contain approximately 1,200 distinct CDR3 sequences, under 25% of them singletons. These data are taken from a study of T cell repertoires in aging, cancer and after chemotherapy. The CDR3 totals 15 residues. V trimming: 7 bases; J trimming: 1 base; junction bases outside the gene matches: 9. Germline V gene data show CDR1 as MDHEN and CDR2 as SYDVKM. Amplification of TCR beta used genomic DNA extracted from peripheral blood.

V usage is TRBV28 and J usage is TRBJ2-7; TRBD1 matches 8 bases. What was sequenced was blood. The clonotype originates from a human donor with a solid tumor. CDR3: CASTKGGTGSYEQYF. CDR3 in DNA: TGTGCCAGCACCAAAGGCGGGACAGGATCCTACGAGCAGTACTTC.